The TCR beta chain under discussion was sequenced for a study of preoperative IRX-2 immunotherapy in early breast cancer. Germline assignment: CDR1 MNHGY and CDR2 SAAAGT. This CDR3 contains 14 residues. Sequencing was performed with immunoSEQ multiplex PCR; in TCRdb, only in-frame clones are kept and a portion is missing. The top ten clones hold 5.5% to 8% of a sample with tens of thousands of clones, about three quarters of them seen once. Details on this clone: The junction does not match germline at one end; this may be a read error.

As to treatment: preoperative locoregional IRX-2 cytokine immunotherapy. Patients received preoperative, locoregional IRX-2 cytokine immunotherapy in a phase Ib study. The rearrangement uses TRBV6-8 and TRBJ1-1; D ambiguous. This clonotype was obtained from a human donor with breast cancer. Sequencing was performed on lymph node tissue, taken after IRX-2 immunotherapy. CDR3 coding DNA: TGTGCCATCAGTTACCTCGCAGAAGGTTCTGAAGCTTTCTTT. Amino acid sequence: CAISYLAEGSEAFF.